Listed below are T cell receptor beta chains from one sample, sequenced in a study of shared T cell receptors in the human thymus. The table came from immunoSEQ multiplex PCR; TCRdb's copy has only in-frame clones and leaves some out. The repertoire holds just under 550,000 clones, with more than 75% as singletons. These data were likewise used in another study, on human thymus T cells.

Sequenced input: thymocytes. All receptors come from a boy in the first two years of life with a congenital heart defect. The CDR3 runs from the conserved cysteine through the conserved F or W. D genes are given only for firm matches. Clone size is not always given. Where it is, it says once, few, many or a class for expanded clones.

>TRBV7-2|TRBD2|once|TRBJ2-5
TGTGCCAGCAGCTCGCCTGGGACTAGCGGGAGGAATGAGACCCAGTACTTC
CASSSPGTSGRNETQYF
>TRBV25-1|TRBD1|NA|TRBJ1-2
TGTGCCAGCCACCAGGCCCCGGGACAGGGTAATTCGTCCGGCTACACCTTC
CASHQAPGQGNSSGYTF
>TRBV28|TRBD1|few|TRBJ2-1
TGTGCCGCTGGGGACAGAGACAATGAGCAGTTCTTC
CAAGDRDNEQFF
>TRBV19|NA|NA|TRBJ2-2
TGTGCCAGTACCCCCGGGACTGAGACCGGGGAGCTGTTTTTT
CASTPGTETGELFF
>TRBV2|TRBD1|NA|TRBJ2-7
TGTGCCAGCAGTGAATTTGCAGGGGGCGGTGAGCAGTACTTC
CASSEFAGGGEQYF
>TRBV23-1|NA|NA|TRBJ1-1
TGCGTCTCCCCGGGGGGTAACACTGAAGCTTTCTTT
CVSPGGNTEAFF
>TRBV10-2|NA|once|TRBJ2-6
TGCGCCAGCAGTGACTACTCTGGGGCCAACGTCCTGACTTTC
CASSDYSGANVLTF
>TRBV4-2|NA|once|TRBJ2-7
TGTGCCAGCAGCCAAGCCCGAGATCGGGGCTACGAGCAGTACTTC
CASSQARDRGYEQYF
>TRBV9|TRBD2|NA|TRBJ2-1
TGTGCCAGCAGCGGAGAACTAGCGGAAATACGAGGTGAGCAGTTCTTC
CASSGELAEIRGEQFF
>TRBV27|NA|once|TRBJ1-4
TGTGCCAGCAGTTTAGCCCAAGGACAGTGGGGTGAAAAACTGTTTTTT
CASSLAQGQWGEKLFF
>TRBV27|NA|once|TRBJ2-3
TGTGCCAGCAGACCCACGGTACCTGATACGCAGTATTTT
CASRPTVPDTQYF
>TRBV7-3|NA|NA|TRBJ2-1
TGTGCCAGCAGCGGTGGCGGGTCCCCCTACAATGAGCAGTTCTTC
CASSGGGSPYNEQFF
>TRBV7-8|TRBD1|NA|TRBJ1-2
TGTGCCAGCAGCTTGACCCGGGACAGGAACTATGGCTACACCTTC
CASSLTRDRNYGYTF
>TRBV4-3|NA|NA|TRBJ2-2
TGCGCCAGCAGCCAAGAGGGGAGCCCAGGTAACACCGGGGAGCTGTTTTTT
CASSQEGSPGNTGELFF
>TRBV25-1|TRBD1|NA|TRBJ2-1
TGTGCCAGCAGTGAAGGGTTACAGGGGGCATACAATGAGCAGTTCTTC
CASSEGLQGAYNEQFF
>TRBV18|TRBD1|NA|TRBJ1-5
TGTGCCAGCTCACACGGGACAGGGGTCGGCAATCAGCCCCAGCATTTT
CASSHGTGVGNQPQHF
>TRBV5-1|TRBD2|NA|TRBJ2-3
TGCGCCAGCAGCTTTGGGACTAGCGGGCGGGGGGGTGCCGTTTATACGCAGTATTTT
CASSFGTSGRGGAVYTQYF
>TRBV14|TRBD1|NA|TRBJ2-7
TGTGCCAGCAGCCCGGGACAGGGGAGGTACGAGCAGTACTTC
CASSPGQGRYEQYF
>TRBV29-1|NA|NA|TRBJ2-3
TGCAGCGTTGTGAACAGGGTGAGCGGTGCCACAGATACGCAGTATTTT
CSVVNRVSGATDTQYF
>TRBV6-9|NA|NA|TRBJ1-2
TGTGCCAGCAGTTACGCACCTCTCCTATTTTATGGCTACACCTTC
CASSYAPLLFYGYTF
>TRBV7-2|NA|NA|TRBJ2-2
TGTGCCAGCAGGGAAGACTTGAGGATCGGGGAGCTGTTTTTT
CASREDLRIGELFF
>TRBV4-1|TRBD2|NA|TRBJ2-7
TGCGCCAGCAGCCCATCGGGACTAGCGTTCTACGAGCAGTACTTC
CASSPSGLAFYEQYF
>TRBV7-8|TRBD1|NA|TRBJ1-3
TGTGCCAGCAGCTTAGAAGGGGGCCGTCGATCTGGAAACACCATATATTTT
CASSLEGGRRSGNTIYF
>TRBV5-4|NA|NA|TRBJ1-2
TGTGCCAGCAGCTTAAAAGGGGCTAACTATGGCTACACCTTC
CASSLKGANYGYTF
>TRBV18|NA|NA|TRBJ2-3
TGTGCCAGCTCAACACTAGGCCGGTGGGGCCCAGATACGCAGTATTTT
CASSTLGRWGPDTQYF
>TRBV5-1|NA|NA|TRBJ2-2
TGCGCCAGCAGCTTGAGCAGCGGAACCGGGGAGCTGTTTTTT
CASSLSSGTGELFF
>TRBV6-1|TRBD2|NA|TRBJ2-7
TGTGCCAGTGTAGCGGGAAAACACTCCTACGAGCAGTACTTC
CASVAGKHSYEQYF
>TRBV28|TRBD1|NA|TRBJ1-1
TGTGCCAGCAGTCTAGGAGGGGGCTACACTGAAGCTTTCTTT
CASSLGGGYTEAFF
>TRBV5-1|NA|NA|TRBJ1-3
TGCGCCAGCAGCTTGGTCGGGTTAGGAAACACCATATATTTT
CASSLVGLGNTIYF
>TRBV4-2|TRBD1|NA|TRBJ2-7
TGTGCCAGCAGCCAAAGAACAGGGGGGCGACACGAGCAGTACTTC
CASSQRTGGRHEQYF
>TRBV9|TRBD2|few|TRBJ2-2
TGTGCCAGCAGCGCGCGGGACTACGGGAACCCCGGGGAGCTGTTTTTT
CASSARDYGNPGELFF
>TRBV4-2|NA|NA|TRBJ1-1
TGTGCCAGCAGCCAAGATATAGGGAGAGGGAACACTGAAGCTTTCTTT
CASSQDIGRGNTEAFF